A single sample is the source of the 30 T cell receptor beta chains below, sequenced in a study of OX40 agonist ivuxolimab in advanced cancers. The data were produced by immunoSEQ multiplex PCR, yet TCRdb's version contains in-frame clones alone and is incomplete. The sample has 20,000 to 30,000 clones, about four fifths seen once. Material: CD4+ or CD8+ T cells sorted from blood, obtained in a trial of the OX40 agonist ivuxolimab. These TCRs come from an adult with an advanced solid tumor such as melanoma, head and neck, liver or kidney cancer.

This clone was counted once. The chain recombines TRBV4-1 with TRBJ2-1; 7 nucleotides agree with TRBD1. This CDR3 has 15 residues. Germline V gene lookup returns CDR1 MGHRA and CDR2 YSYEKL. The V segment lost 4 bases and the J segment 5 bases; nucleotides outside the gene matches: 8. The chain's CDR3 is CASSPPTGLHNEQFF. The CDR3 DNA is TGCGCCAGCAGCCCACCGACAGGGCTGCACAATGAGCAGTTCTTC.

This clone was seen just once. The J gene is TRBJ2-3, the V gene TRBV4-2; D might be TRBD1 or TRBD2, each matching 5 bases. Germline CDR1 LGHNA, CDR2 YNFKEQ. V lost 4 bases to trimming and J lost 3 bases, with 14 bases between them. This CDR3 region has 15 residues. DNA for the CDR3: TGTGCCAGCAGCCTCGGGACCCCCGAGACAGATACGCAGTATTTT. Amino acids: CASSLGTPETDTQYF.

The chain joins TRBV27 to TRBJ2-7; possible D gene TRBD2, 6 bases. CDR1 is MNHEY, CDR2 SMNVEV, per germline (reference sequence). The CDR3 totals 16 residues. V lost 3 bases and J 3 bases, leaving 18 bases between the germline ends. CDR3 loop: CASSLGGWGKSYEQYF. DNA of the CDR3: TGTGCCAGCAGTTTGGGGGGTTGGGGCAAAAGCTACGAGCAGTACTTC.

This chain links TRBV10-3 with TRBJ2-7; TRBD1 aligns across 12 bases. With 7 bases clipped from V and 7 bases from J, the junction kept 8 bases outside the gene matches. Germline CDR1 ENHRY, CDR2 SYGVKD. The CDR3 runs to 14 residues. CDR3 amino acids: CAITSGTGGWEQYF. The CDR3 region has the DNA TGTGCCATCACCTCCGGGACAGGGGGCTGGGAGCAGTACTTC.

The genes are TRBV19 and TRBJ1-6, with 11 bases that match TRBD1. The CDR3 totals 16 residues. Germline CDR1 and CDR2: LNHDA and SQIVND (reference sequence). J gave up 8 bases and V 6 bases, and 9 bases lay outside the gene matches. The CDR3 DNA is TGTGCCAGTAGATGGAGAGGGACAGGGGGTTATTCACCCCTCCACTTT. This codes for CASRWRGTGGYSPLHF.

The J gene is TRBJ2-1, the V gene TRBV7-2; 7 bases match TRBD1. Trimming at V came to 4 bases and at J to 0 bases, leaving 12 bases not matched to a gene. The CDR3 has 18 residues. Looked up from germline, CDR1 is SGHTA and CDR2 is FQGNSA. This chain's CDR3 is CASSYPKTGQGSYNEQFF. CDR3 nucleotide sequence: TGTGCCAGCAGCTACCCCAAGACAGGGCAAGGCTCCTACAATGAGCAGTTCTTC.

V and J are TRBV19 and TRBJ2-7, with 11 bases lining up with TRBD2. The germline V gene encodes CDR1 LNHDA and CDR2 SQIVND (reference sequence). V lost 4 bases to trimming and J lost 3 bases; unmatched junction nucleotides: 2. The CDR3 sequence is 14 residues long. For the CDR3, the DNA is TGTGCCAGTAGTACTGGGACTAGCGGCTACGAGCAGTACTTC. This gives the protein CASSTGTSGYEQYF.

V gene TRBV2 combines with J gene TRBJ2-5, with TRBD2 as a possible D gene (6 bases). Germline V CDR1 and CDR2: SNHLY, FYNNEI. This CDR3 contains 14 residues. V lost 6 bases, J lost 5 bases, and 16 bases lay in between. CDR3 protein: CASSARDSSETQYF. For the CDR3, the DNA is TGTGCCAGCAGCGCCCGGGACTCGAGCGAGACCCAGTACTTC.

V gene TRBV9 combines with J gene TRBJ1-2; tentative D call: TRBD1 (5 bases). CDR1 and CDR2 (germline): SGDLS, YYNGEE. The CDR3 is 15 residues long. V was cut by 0 bases and J by 2 bases, with 11 bases left in between. For the CDR3, the DNA is TGTGCCAGCAGCGTAGTAGAGGGGTTGAACTATGGCTACACCTTC. Amino acid sequence: CASSVVEGLNYGYTF.

The chain combines TRBV4-3 with TRBJ1-1; D might be TRBD1 (6 bases). The CDR3 contains 19 residues. Germline loops: CDR1 LGHNA, CDR2 YSLEER. The V gene lost 0 bases and the J gene lost 5 bases, with 25 bases spanning the gap. The DNA for the CDR3 is TGCGCCAGCAGCCAAGAGGTGCGGGCCGGGGGCGGTTTGCTAACTGAAGCTTTCTTT. Protein product: CASSQEVRAGGGLLTEAFF.

The chain combines TRBV27 with TRBJ1-2; D not resolved. The CDR3 is 12 residues long. V lost 5 bases to trimming and J lost 4 bases, with 8 bases between them. Per the germline V gene, CDR1 is MNHEY and CDR2 is SMNVEV (reference sequence). The CDR3 nucleotides are TGTGCCAGCAGTGAAATTCGCTATGGCTACACCTTC. As protein: CASSEIRYGYTF.

About this clone itself: Other DNA sequences in the same sample also yield this CDR3. This chain uses TRBV4-2 with TRBJ2-7; D remains unclear. Trimming took off 0 bases at V and 6 bases at J, with 6 bases between the two ends. CDR1 and CDR2 (germline): LGHNA, YNFKEQ. The CDR3 has 12 amino acids. The CDR3 here is CASSQEGAEQYF. CDR3 nucleotides: TGTGCCAGCAGCCAAGAGGGTGCCGAGCAGTACTTC.

The CDR3 reads CASSGQGVFNQPQHF. The CDR3 DNA reads as TGTGCCAGTAGCGGACAGGGAGTATTCAATCAGCCCCAGCATTTT. The genes are TRBV19 and TRBJ1-5; 8 bases align to TRBD1. Germline V gene lookup returns CDR1 LNHDA and CDR2 SQIVND (reference sequence). After removal of 6 bases from V and 3 bases from J, the junction contained 7 bases not matched to a gene. The CDR3 covers 15 residues.

This clone was recorded once. The rearrangement uses TRBV12-5 and TRBJ1-5; D is possibly TRBD1 (6 bases). From germline, CDR1 is LGHNT and CDR2 FRNRAP. The CDR3 covers 18 residues. Trimming removed 5 bases at V and 0 bases at J, with 20 bases between. CDR3 sequence: CASGPRFGDIFSNQPQHF. DNA for the CDR3: TGTGCTAGTGGTCCTAGGTTCGGGGACATTTTTAGCAATCAGCCCCAGCATTTT.

This chain connects TRBV7-9 to TRBJ2-7; no clear D. The CDR3 is 14 amino acids. Per the germline V gene, CDR1 is SEHNR and CDR2 is FQNEAQ (reference sequence). Trimming stripped 1 base from V and 2 bases from J, with 9 bases between. The chain's CDR3 is CASSLDGLPYEQYF. The CDR3 bases are TGTGCCAGCAGCTTAGACGGGTTGCCCTACGAGCAGTACTTC. Complete variable domain (other parts from reference TRBV7-9 and TRBJ2-7): DTGVSQNPRHKITKRGQNVTFRCDPISEHNRLYWYRQTLGQGPEFLTYFQNEAQLEKSRLLSDRFSAERPKGSFSTLEIQRTEQGDSAMYLCASSLDGLPYEQYFGPGTRLTVT.

The chain recombines TRBV5-4 with TRBJ2-3, with 10 positions matching TRBD2. This CDR3 contains 16 residues. From germline, CDR1 is SGHNT and CDR2 YYREEE (reference sequence). V shed 6 bases, J shed 1 base, and the junction held 8 bases outside the gene matches. CDR3 DNA: TGTGCCAGCATCCTGAGCGGGGGGGCCGGCACAGATACGCAGTATTTT. It translates to CASILSGGAGTDTQYF.

The genes are TRBV6-5 and TRBJ1-5; the D gene is possibly TRBD1 (6 bases). This CDR3 region has 15 residues. Per germline, CDR1 MNHEY and CDR2 SVGAGI. Trimming stripped 8 bases from V and 0 bases from J, with 14 bases between. In DNA, the CDR3 is TGTGCCAGCGGGGGGCGGGGGGCTAGCAATCAGCCCCAGCATTTT. It translates to CASGGRGASNQPQHF.

This sequence joins TRBV28 and TRBJ1-3, with TRBD1 as a possible D gene (6 bases). This CDR3 has 15 residues. The germline gives CDR1 MDHEN, CDR2 SYDVKM. Between the trimmed V and J ends, which lost 5 bases and 0 bases, there was a span of 11 bases. The CDR3 DNA sequence: TGTGCCAGCAGTCTAGGACAGTCCTCTGGAAACACCATATATTTT. Protein product: CASSLGQSSGNTIYF.

The V and J genes are TRBV6-4 and TRBJ2-2; 9 bases line up with TRBD2. In germline, CDR1 is MRHNA, CDR2 SNTAGT. With 0 bases clipped from V and 3 bases from J, the junction kept 5 bases outside the gene matches. This CDR3 has 17 amino acids. CDR3 DNA: TGTGCCAGCAGTGACTCGGTAGCGGGGGAGTACACCGGGGAGCTGTTTTTT. Translation gives CASSDSVAGEYTGELFF.

The J gene is TRBJ2-7, the V gene TRBV28; 7 positions match TRBD2. CDR1 and CDR2 (germline): MDHEN, SYDVKM. After removal of 4 bases from V and 4 bases from J, the junction contained 1 base not matched to a gene. The CDR3 totals 12 residues. In nucleotides, the CDR3 is TGTGCCAGCAGTTGGGGGGGGTACGAGCAGTACTTC. Translated, it gives CASSWGGYEQYF.

To note about this clone: A far larger clone is just one base off, so this is likely a read error. The rearrangement uses TRBV5-1 and TRBJ2-2; 10 bases align to TRBD1. Per germline, CDR1 SGHRS and CDR2 YFSETQ. This CDR3 spans 17 amino acids. Trimming removed 3 bases from V and 5 bases from J; junction bases left unmatched: 10. DNA for the CDR3: TGCGCCAGCAGCTCTTGGTACCGACAGGGGGCGACCGGGGAGCTGTTTTTT. It translates to CASSSWYRQGATGELFF. Supplemented by reference TRBV5-1 and TRBJ2-2, the full variable domain reads KAGVTQTPRYLIKTRGQQVTLSCSPISGHRSVSWYQQTPGQGLQFLFEYFSETQRNKGNFPGRFSGRQFSNSRSEMNVSTLELGDSALYLCASSSWYRQGATGELFFGEGSRLTVL.

The chain recombines TRBV19 with TRBJ1-1, with D possibly TRBD1 on 5 matching bases. The germline gives CDR1 LNHDA, CDR2 SQIVND (reference sequence). CDR3 length: 17 amino acids. V lost 1 base and J lost 4, with 19 bases in between. The CDR3, as DNA: TGTGCCAGTAGTATAGTCCTTGCAGGGTTAAGGGGCACTGAAGCTTTCTTT. Translating gives CASSIVLAGLRGTEAFF. Based on the CDR3 plus reference TRBV19 and TRBJ1-1, the full variable domain is DGGITQSPKYLFRKEGQNVTLSCEQNLNHDAMYWYRQDPGQGLRLIYYSQIVNDFQKGDIAEGYSVSREKKESFPLTVTSAQKNPTAFYLCASSIVLAGLRGTEAFFGQGTRLTVV.

The sample holds a few counts of this clone. The chain combines TRBV27 with TRBJ2-3; a weak D match, TRBD2 (7 bases). The CDR3 runs to 15 residues. V was cut by 7 bases and J by 3 bases, with 17 bases left in between. The germline V gene encodes CDR1 MNHEY and CDR2 SMNVEV (reference sequence). Written as DNA, the CDR3 is TGTGCCAGCACCTCCCGCGGGGGCGGGACAGATACGCAGTATTTT. It codes for CASTSRGGGTDTQYF.

The genes are TRBV4-1 and TRBJ2-5; 10 bases align to TRBD2. This CDR3 is built from 17 residues. Trimming took 2 bases from V and 5 from J; bases not matched to a gene: 11. Germline V gene lookup returns CDR1 MGHRA and CDR2 YSYEKL. The CDR3 is CASSQYLAGDVRETQYF. The CDR3 nucleotides read TGCGCCAGCAGCCAATATCTAGCGGGGGATGTTCGGGAGACCCAGTACTTC.

The gene calls are TRBV11-2 and TRBJ2-3; D is possibly TRBD2 (5 bases). Germline CDR1 reads SGHAT; CDR2 reads FQNNGV. The CDR3 has 17 amino acids. V was clipped by 5 bases and J by 2 bases, with 20 bases between them. CDR3 protein: CASSPLKWRANTDTQYF. The CDR3, as DNA: TGTGCCAGCAGCCCCCTTAAGTGGCGGGCGAACACAGATACGCAGTATTTT.

The rearrangement joins TRBV5-4 to TRBJ2-5, with 9 bases identical to TRBD1. V lost 4 bases and J lost 4; bases outside the gene matches: 8. The CDR3 totals 15 residues. Germline V gene lookup returns CDR1 SGHNT and CDR2 YYREEE (reference sequence). The CDR3 DNA follows: TGTGCCAGCAGCGAGGGACAGGGTTTCCTAGAGACCCAGTACTTC. Protein product: CASSEGQGFLETQYF.

The V call is TRBV9, the J call TRBJ1-5, with a weak D call TRBD1 (5 bases). Germline lookup yields CDR1 SGDLS and CDR2 YYNGEE. The CDR3 sequence is 15 residues long. With 2 bases removed from V and 0 bases from J, the gap between germline ends came to 9 bases. DNA of the CDR3: TGTGCCAGCAGCGTGGGGGGAGATAGCAATCAGCCCCAGCATTTT. This translates into CASSVGGDSNQPQHF.

By its share, this clone is medium-sized. This rearrangement joins TRBV7-6 to TRBJ2-7; tentatively, D is TRBD1 (6 bases). V was cut by 0 bases and J by 3 bases, with 12 bases left in between. Germline V gene lookup returns CDR1 SGHVS and CDR2 FNYEAQ. This CDR3 comprises 15 residues. The CDR3 here is CASSLASDRYYEQYF. CDR3 in DNA: TGTGCCAGCAGCTTAGCCTCGGACAGATACTACGAGCAGTACTTC.

The chain has TRBV7-8 and TRBJ2-7; D unresolved. V was shortened by 5 bases and J by 0 bases, with 2 bases between the two germline ends. This CDR3 spans 11 amino acids. Germline CDR1 reads SGHVS; CDR2 reads FQNEAQ. As DNA, the CDR3 is TGTGCCAGCAGCATCTCCTACGAGCAGTACTTC. Translation gives CASSISYEQYF.

Within the sample, this clone is medium-sized (0.01 to 0.1%). The J gene is TRBJ2-3, the V gene TRBV5-4; D unclear. CDR3 size: 16 residues. Trimming left V 1 base short and J 0 bases short, with 12 bases between. Germline V gene data show CDR1 as SGHNT and CDR2 as YYREEE (reference sequence). CDR3 residues: CASSLTGLGSTDTQYF. The CDR3 nucleotides read TGTGCCAGCAGCTTGACCGGGTTGGGCAGCACAGATACGCAGTATTTT.